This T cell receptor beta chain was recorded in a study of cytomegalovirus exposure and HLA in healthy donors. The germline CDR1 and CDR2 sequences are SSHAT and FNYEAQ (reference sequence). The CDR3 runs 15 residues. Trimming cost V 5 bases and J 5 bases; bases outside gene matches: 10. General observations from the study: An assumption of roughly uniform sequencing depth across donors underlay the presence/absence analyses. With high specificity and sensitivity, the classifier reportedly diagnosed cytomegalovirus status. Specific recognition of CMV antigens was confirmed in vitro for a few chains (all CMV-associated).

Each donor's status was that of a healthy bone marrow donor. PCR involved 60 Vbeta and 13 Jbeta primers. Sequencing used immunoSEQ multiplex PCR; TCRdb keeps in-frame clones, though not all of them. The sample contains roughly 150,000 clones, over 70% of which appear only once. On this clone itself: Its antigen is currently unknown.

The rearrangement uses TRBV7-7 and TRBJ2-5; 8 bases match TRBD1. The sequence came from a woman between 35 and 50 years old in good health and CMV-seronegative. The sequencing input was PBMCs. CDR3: CASSPQGQGAETQYF. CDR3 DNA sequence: TGTGCCAGCAGCCCCCAGGGTCAGGGGGCGGAGACCCAGTACTTC.